The rows below give T cell receptor beta chains drawn from one sample of a study of blood T cell repertoires in COVID-19. Repertoires were generated with immunoSEQ multiplex PCR, while TCRdb's copy carries only in-frame clones and drops some. The sample shows 95,000 to 150,000 clones, 81% of them seen only once. The sequenced sample was peripheral blood. These receptors all stem from a young man with COVID-19, enrolled during active disease. The CDR3 runs from the conserved cysteine through the conserved F or W. A D gene is named only where the DNA matches it firmly. Where a row states a size, it is once, few, many or the class of an expanded clone; other rows omit it.

>TRBJ2-5|-|few|TRBV18|13
CASSRGYQETQYF
TGTGCCAGCTCACGGGGCTATCAAGAGACCCAGTACTTC
>TRBJ1-2|TRBD1|-|TRBV7-2|16
CASSLAYSGTGGGYTF
TGTGCCAGCAGCTTAGCCTATTCCGGGACAGGAGGGGGCTACACCTTC
>TRBJ2-7|-|few|TRBV20-1|10
CSASLYEQYF
TGCAGTGCTTCTCTTTACGAGCAGTACTTC
>TRBJ1-2|TRBD1|-|TRBV5-6|13
CASSRGTGEGYTF
TGTGCCAGCAGTCGTGGGACAGGGGAAGGCTACACCTTC
>TRBJ2-3|-|-|TRBV2|14
CASSTTPSTDTQYF
TGTGCCAGTTCGACTACGCCTAGCACAGATACGCAGTATTTT
>TRBJ2-3|-|-|TRBV15|14
CATSTPAGRDTQYF
TGTGCCACCAGCACTCCCGCAGGAAGAGATACGCAGTATTTT
>TRBJ1-2|-|-|TRBV5-4|15
CASSLSGAANYGYTF
TGTGCCAGCAGCTTGTCAGGGGCGGCTAACTATGGCTACACCTTC
>TRBJ1-1|-|once|TRBV4-2|16
CASTRVAWAENTEAFF
TGTGCCAGCACCCGTGTGGCGTGGGCAGAGAACACTGAAGCTTTCTTT
>TRBJ1-1|-|-|TRBV4-1|15
CASSPPLQGRFEAFF
TGCGCCAGCAGCCCCCCGCTCCAGGGTAGGTTTGAAGCTTTCTTT
>TRBJ1-3|-|-|TRBV29-1|14
CSVEGRSPRNTIYF
TGCAGCGTTGAAGGACGGAGCCCGCGAAACACCATATATTTT
>TRBJ1-1|-|-|TRBV10-3|12
CATRTDGTEAFF
TGTGCCACGCGGACAGATGGCACTGAAGCTTTCTTT
>TRBJ1-2|-|-|TRBV28|13
CASSFSGRLGYTF
TGTGCCAGCAGTTTTTCAGGGAGGCTTGGCTACACCTTC
>TRBJ1-2|TRBD1|-|TRBV11-2|15
CASSLGQPTNYGYTF
TGTGCCAGCAGCCTGGGACAGCCGACTAACTATGGCTACACCTTC
>TRBJ1-3|-|-|TRBV28|16
CASSSVRVYSGNTIYF
TGTGCCAGCAGTTCCGTCAGGGTTTACTCTGGAAACACCATATATTTT
>TRBJ1-1|-|-|TRBV23-1|13
CASSQGLNTEAFF
TGCGCCAGCAGTCAAGGACTAAACACTGAAGCTTTCTTT
>TRBJ1-4|TRBD1|-|TRBV7-9|15
CASSLGDRDWEKLFF
TGTGCCAGCAGCTTAGGAGACAGGGATTGGGAAAAACTGTTTTTT
>TRBJ2-2|TRBD1|few|TRBV28|16
CASSKEEDRSTGELFF
TGTGCCAGCAGTAAGGAGGAGGACAGGTCCACCGGGGAGCTGTTTTTT
>TRBJ1-5|TRBD1|-|TRBV10-3|13
CATNGDRDQPQHF
TGTGCCACTAACGGGGACAGGGATCAGCCCCAGCATTTT
>TRBJ1-3|-|-|TRBV28|15
CASSDTGLSGNTIYF
TGTGCCAGCAGTGACACGGGGTTGAGTGGAAACACCATATATTTT
>TRBJ2-3|-|-|TRBV11-3|15
CASSLGLESTDTQYF
TGTGCCAGCAGCTTAGGACTAGAATCCACAGATACGCAGTATTTT
>TRBJ2-3|-|-|TRBV3-1/TRBV3-2|14
CASSQDPFTDTQYF
TGTGCCAGCAGCCAAGACCCTTTCACAGATACGCAGTATTTT
>TRBJ2-5|-|-|TRBV27|14
CASSPWTHQETQYF
TGTGCCAGCAGTCCCTGGACTCACCAAGAGACCCAGTACTTC
>TRBJ2-1|TRBD2|-|TRBV28|15
CASSLLTSGNNEQFF
TGTGCCAGCAGTTTATTGACTAGCGGCAACAATGAGCAGTTCTTC
>TRBJ2-7|TRBD1|-|TRBV5-4|13
CASSRQGAYEQYF
TGTGCCAGCAGCCGACAGGGCGCCTACGAGCAGTACTTC
>TRBJ1-3|-|-|TRBV28|12
CASKQAGNTIYF
TGTGCCAGCAAACAAGCTGGAAACACCATATATTTT
>TRBJ2-2|TRBD2|-|TRBV4-1|15
CASSPGLAGTGELFF
TGCGCCAGCAGCCCGGGACTAGCGGGAACCGGGGAGCTGTTTTTT
>TRBJ2-1|-|-|TRBV12-5|12
CASGLPQGEQFF
TGTGCTAGTGGTTTACCCCAGGGGGAGCAGTTCTTC
>TRBJ1-4|TRBD1|-|TRBV7-2|15
CASSFDRGSDEKLFF
TGTGCCAGCAGCTTCGACAGGGGCTCAGATGAAAAACTGTTTTTT
>TRBJ1-2|-|-|TRBV5-1|14
CASSLTGFDYGYTF
TGCGCCAGCAGCTTGACCGGGTTCGATTATGGCTACACCTTC
>TRBJ1-4|-|once|TRBV11-2|16
CASSLDQGLGFEKLFF
TGTGCCAGCAGCTTAGATCAGGGACTCGGCTTCGAAAAACTGTTTTTT
>TRBJ1-1|-|-|TRBV7-9|14
CASSLEGVNTEAFF
TGTGCCAGCAGCCTGGAGGGAGTGAACACTGAAGCTTTCTTT
>TRBJ2-2|-|-|TRBV28|16
CASSFGLEANTGELFF
TGTGCCAGCAGTTTTGGGCTCGAAGCGAACACCGGGGAGCTGTTTTTT
>TRBJ2-1|-|-|TRBV4-1|15
CASSRESGRFNEQFF
TGCGCCAGCAGCCGAGAGAGCGGACGTTTCAATGAGCAGTTCTTC
>TRBJ1-1|-|-|TRBV29-1|14
CSTTGTNMNTEAFF
TGCAGTACTACCGGAACAAATATGAACACTGAAGCTTTCTTT
>TRBJ1-4|-|-|TRBV9|14
CASSARGSNEKLFF
TGTGCCAGCAGCGCTAGGGGGTCTAATGAAAAACTGTTTTTT
>TRBJ1-1|TRBD1|-|TRBV27|14
CASRQTGLNTEAFF
TGTGCCAGCAGACAGACAGGGTTGAACACTGAAGCTTTCTTT
>TRBJ1-2|TRBD1|-|TRBV18|16
CASSPSWGQGSYGYTF
TGTGCCAGCTCACCATCTTGGGGACAGGGGAGTTATGGCTACACCTTC
>TRBJ2-7|TRBD1|-|TRBV6-5|16
CASSYPTGTGVHEQYF
TGTGCCAGCAGTTACCCAACCGGGACAGGGGTCCACGAGCAGTACTTC
>TRBJ1-4|-|-|TRBV4-1|14
CASSQAGINEKLFF
TGCGCCAGCAGCCAAGCAGGGATTAATGAAAAACTGTTTTTT
>TRBJ1-5|TRBD1|-|TRBV28|14
CASSLRGLGQPQHF
TGTGCCAGCAGCTTGAGGGGGCTCGGGCAGCCCCAGCATTTT
>TRBJ2-3|-|-|TRBV2|15
CASSEDQAGADTQYF
TGTGCCAGCAGTGAAGATCAAGCAGGTGCAGATACGCAGTATTTT
>TRBJ2-7|TRBD2|few|TRBV27|15
CASRIGTSGRLEQYF
TGTGCCAGCCGCATCGGGACTAGCGGGAGACTCGAGCAGTACTTC
>TRBJ1-5|TRBD1|-|TRBV19|15
CASSIGQGLVRPQHF
TGTGCCAGTAGTATAGGACAGGGTCTAGTTCGGCCCCAGCATTTT
>TRBJ2-7|TRBD2|once|TRBV24-1|13
CATSLSSGGEQYF
TGTGCCACTAGCCTTTCTAGCGGGGGCGAGCAGTACTTC
>TRBJ1-2|-|-|TRBV4-3|15
CASSQESGGAYGYTF
TGCGCCAGCAGCCAAGAATCTGGGGGGGCCTATGGCTACACCTTC
>TRBJ2-7|-|-|TRBV5-4|13
CASSLDHRDEQYF
TGTGCCAGCAGCTTGGACCACAGGGACGAGCAGTACTTC
>TRBJ1-5|-|few|TRBV28|15
CASSLSGYGNQPQHF
TGTGCCAGCAGTTTATCAGGGTACGGAAATCAGCCCCAGCATTTT
>TRBJ2-7|TRBD2|many|TRBV7-2|15
CASSWTSGAPYEQYF
TGTGCCAGCAGCTGGACTAGCGGAGCACCCTACGAGCAGTACTTC
>TRBJ2-7|TRBD1|-|TRBV15|16
CATSSETGGLWYEQYF
TGTGCCACCAGCAGTGAGACAGGGGGCTTATGGTACGAGCAGTACTTC
>TRBJ2-7|TRBD1|-|TRBV15|16
CATSREGGTGGQEQYF
TGCGCCACCAGCCGCGAAGGGGGGACAGGGGGGCAGGAGCAGTACTTC
>TRBJ2-4|TRBD2|-|TRBV27|16
CASSPRGGLAKNIQYF
TGTGCCAGCAGTCCCCGCGGGGGGCTAGCCAAAAACATTCAGTACTTC